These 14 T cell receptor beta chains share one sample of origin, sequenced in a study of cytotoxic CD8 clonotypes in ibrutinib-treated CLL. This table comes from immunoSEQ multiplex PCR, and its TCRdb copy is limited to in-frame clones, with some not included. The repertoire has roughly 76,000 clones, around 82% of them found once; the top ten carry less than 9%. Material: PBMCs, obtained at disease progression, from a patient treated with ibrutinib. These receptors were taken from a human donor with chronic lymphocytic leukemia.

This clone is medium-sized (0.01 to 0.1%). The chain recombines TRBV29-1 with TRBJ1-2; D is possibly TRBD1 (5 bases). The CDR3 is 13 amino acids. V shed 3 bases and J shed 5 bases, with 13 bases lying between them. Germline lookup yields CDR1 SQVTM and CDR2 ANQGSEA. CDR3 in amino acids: CSVDLGLLYGYTF. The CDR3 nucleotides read TGCAGCGTTGACCTGGGACTGCTTTATGGCTACACCTTC.

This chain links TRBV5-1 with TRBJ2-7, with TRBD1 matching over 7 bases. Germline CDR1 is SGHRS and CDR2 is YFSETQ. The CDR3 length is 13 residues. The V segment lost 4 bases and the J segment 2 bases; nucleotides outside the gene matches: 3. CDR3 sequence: CASSKGQAYEQYF. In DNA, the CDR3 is TGCGCCAGCAGCAAAGGACAGGCCTACGAGCAGTACTTC.

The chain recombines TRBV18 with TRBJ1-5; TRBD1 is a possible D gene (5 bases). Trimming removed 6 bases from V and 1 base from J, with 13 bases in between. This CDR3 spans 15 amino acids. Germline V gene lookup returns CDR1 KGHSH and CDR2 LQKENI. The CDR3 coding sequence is TGTGCCAGCTCTAGTGGGACGGGGAGCAATCAGCCCCAGCATTTT. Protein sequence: CASSSGTGSNQPQHF. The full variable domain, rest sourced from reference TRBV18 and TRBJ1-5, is NAGVMQNPRHLVRRRGQEARLRCSPMKGHSHVYWYRQLPEEGLKFMVYLQKENIIDESGMPKERFSAEFPKEGPSILRIQQVVRGDSAAYFCASSSGTGSNQPQHFGDGTRLSIL.

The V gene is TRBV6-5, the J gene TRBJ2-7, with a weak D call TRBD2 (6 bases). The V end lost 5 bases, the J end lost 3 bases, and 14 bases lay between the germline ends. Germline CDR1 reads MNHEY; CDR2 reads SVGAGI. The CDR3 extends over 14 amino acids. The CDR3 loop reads CASSRLQGLYEQYF. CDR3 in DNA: TGTGCCAGCAGTCGCCTCCAGGGACTCTACGAGCAGTACTTC.

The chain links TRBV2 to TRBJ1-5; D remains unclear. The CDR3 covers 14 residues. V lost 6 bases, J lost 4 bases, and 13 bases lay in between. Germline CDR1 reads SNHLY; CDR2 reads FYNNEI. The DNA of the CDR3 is TGTGCCAGCAGGAGTCGGGAGGGTAATCAGCCCCAGCATTTT. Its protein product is CASRSREGNQPQHF.

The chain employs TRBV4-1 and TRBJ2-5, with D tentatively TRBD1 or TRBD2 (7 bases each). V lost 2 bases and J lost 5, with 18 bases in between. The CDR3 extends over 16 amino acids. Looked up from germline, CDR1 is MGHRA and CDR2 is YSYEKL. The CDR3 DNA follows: TGCGCCAGCAGCCAACTCTCACAGGGGCGGGGGGAGACCCAGTACTTC. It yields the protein CASSQLSQGRGETQYF.

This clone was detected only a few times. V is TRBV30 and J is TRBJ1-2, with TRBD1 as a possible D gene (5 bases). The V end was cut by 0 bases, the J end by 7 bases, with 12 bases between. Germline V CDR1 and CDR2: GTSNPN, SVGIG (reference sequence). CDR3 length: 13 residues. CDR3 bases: TGTGCCTGGAGTGTCATATTCCAGGGTGGCTACACCTTC. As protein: CAWSVIFQGGYTF.

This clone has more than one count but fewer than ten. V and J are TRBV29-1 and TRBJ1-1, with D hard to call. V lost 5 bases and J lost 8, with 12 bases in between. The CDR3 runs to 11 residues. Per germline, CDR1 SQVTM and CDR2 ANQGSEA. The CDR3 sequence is CSVPGPREAFF. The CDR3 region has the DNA TGCAGCGTTCCCGGTCCTCGGGAAGCTTTCTTT.

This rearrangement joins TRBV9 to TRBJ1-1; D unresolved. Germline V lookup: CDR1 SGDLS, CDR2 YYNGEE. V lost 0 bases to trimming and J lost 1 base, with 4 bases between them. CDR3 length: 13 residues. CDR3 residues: CASSVGWNTEAFF. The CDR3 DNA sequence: TGTGCCAGCAGCGTAGGGTGGAACACTGAAGCTTTCTTT.

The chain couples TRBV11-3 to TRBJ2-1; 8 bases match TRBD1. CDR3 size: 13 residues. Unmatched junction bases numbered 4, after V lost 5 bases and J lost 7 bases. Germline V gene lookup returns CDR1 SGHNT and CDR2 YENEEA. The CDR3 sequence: CASSRDRGNEQFF. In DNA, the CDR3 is TGTGCCAGCAGCCGTGACAGGGGTAATGAGCAGTTCTTC.

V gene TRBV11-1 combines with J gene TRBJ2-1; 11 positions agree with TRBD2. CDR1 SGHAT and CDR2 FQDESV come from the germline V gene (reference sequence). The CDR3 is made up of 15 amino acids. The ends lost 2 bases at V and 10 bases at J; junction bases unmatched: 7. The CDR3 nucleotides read TGTGCCAGCAGCTTACCTAGCGGGAGGAGAAACGAGCAGTTCTTC. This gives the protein CASSLPSGRRNEQFF.

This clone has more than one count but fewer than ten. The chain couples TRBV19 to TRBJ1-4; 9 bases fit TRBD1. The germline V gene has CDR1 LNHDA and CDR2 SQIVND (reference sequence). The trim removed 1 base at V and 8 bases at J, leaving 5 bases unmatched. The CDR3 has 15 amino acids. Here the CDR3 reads CASSIAGQGYEKLFF. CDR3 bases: TGTGCCAGTAGTATAGCGGGACAGGGTTACGAAAAACTGTTTTTT.

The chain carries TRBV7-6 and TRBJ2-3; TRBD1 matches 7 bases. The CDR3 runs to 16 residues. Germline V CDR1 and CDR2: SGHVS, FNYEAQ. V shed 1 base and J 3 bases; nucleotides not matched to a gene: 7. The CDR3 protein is CASSLVLRGQTDTQYF. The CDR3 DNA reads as TGTGCCAGCAGCTTAGTGCTGAGGGGGCAAACAGATACGCAGTATTTT.

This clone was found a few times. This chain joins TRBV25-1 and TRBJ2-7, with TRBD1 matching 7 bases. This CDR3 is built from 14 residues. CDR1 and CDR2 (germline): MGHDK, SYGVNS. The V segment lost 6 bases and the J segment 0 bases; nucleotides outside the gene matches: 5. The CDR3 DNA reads TGTGCCAGCAGCGACCGGGACAGCTCCTACGAGCAGTACTTC. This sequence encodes CASSDRDSSYEQYF.